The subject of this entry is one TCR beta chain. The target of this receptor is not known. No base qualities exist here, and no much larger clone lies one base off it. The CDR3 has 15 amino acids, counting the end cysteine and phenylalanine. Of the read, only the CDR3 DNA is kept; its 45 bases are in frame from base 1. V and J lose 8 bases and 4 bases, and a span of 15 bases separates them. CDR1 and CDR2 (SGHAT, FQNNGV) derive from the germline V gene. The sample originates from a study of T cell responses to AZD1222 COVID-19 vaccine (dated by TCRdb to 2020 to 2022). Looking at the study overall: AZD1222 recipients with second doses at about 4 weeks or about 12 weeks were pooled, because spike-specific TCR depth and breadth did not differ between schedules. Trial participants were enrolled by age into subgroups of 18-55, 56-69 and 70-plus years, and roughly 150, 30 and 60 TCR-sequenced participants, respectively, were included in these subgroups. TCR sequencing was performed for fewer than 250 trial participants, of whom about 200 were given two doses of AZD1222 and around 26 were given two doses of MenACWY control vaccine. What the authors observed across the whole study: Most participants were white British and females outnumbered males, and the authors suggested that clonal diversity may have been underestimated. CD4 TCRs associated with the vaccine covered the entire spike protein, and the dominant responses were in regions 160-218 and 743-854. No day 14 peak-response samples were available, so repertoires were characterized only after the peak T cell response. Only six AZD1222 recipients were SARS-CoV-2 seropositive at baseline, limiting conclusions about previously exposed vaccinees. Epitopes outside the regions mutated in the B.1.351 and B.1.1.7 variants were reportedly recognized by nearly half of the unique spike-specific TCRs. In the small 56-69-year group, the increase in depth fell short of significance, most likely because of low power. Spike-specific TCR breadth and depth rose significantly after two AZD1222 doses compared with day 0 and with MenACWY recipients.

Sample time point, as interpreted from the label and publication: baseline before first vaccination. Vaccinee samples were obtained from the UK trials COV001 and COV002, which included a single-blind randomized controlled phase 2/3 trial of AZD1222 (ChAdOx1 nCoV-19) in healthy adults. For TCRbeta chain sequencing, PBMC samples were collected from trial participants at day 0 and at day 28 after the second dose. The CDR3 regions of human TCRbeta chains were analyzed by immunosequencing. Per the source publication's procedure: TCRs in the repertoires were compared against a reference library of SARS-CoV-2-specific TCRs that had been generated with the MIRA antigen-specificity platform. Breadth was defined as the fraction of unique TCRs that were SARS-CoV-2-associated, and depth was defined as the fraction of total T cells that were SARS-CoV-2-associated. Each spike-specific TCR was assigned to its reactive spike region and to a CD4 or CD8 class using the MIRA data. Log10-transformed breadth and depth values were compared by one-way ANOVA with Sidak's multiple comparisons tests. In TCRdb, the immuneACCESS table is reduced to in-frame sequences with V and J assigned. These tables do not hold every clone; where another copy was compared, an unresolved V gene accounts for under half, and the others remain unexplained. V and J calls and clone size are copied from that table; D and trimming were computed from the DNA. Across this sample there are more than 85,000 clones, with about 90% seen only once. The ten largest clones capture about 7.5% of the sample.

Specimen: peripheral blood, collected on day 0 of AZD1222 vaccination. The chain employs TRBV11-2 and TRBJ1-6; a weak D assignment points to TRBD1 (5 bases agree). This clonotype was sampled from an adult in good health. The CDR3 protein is CASDGTDPYNSPLHF. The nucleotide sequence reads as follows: TGTGCCAGCGACGGGACGGACCCTTATAATTCACCCCTCCACTTT.